This T cell receptor (beta chain) appears in the sequencing data of a study of radiation and T cells in renal cell carcinoma. Whole-study findings and limits: Pretreatment tumor biopsies were lacking, so baseline clonotypes are unknown. From baseline, blood top tumor clonotypes peaked at 2 weeks post-radiation.

Time point here: blood 2 weeks post-SBRT. The treatment here: 15 Gy SBRT to primary tumor, nephrectomy 4 weeks later. This renal cell carcinoma was of the clear cell type. On this clone itself: Its antigen is currently unknown.

The repertoire was sequenced with immunoSEQ multiplex PCR; TCRdb's copy has only in-frame clones and lacks some. This repertoire shows some 76,000 clones, around 80% found once; its top ten account for around 5.5%. This TCR was recovered from a man aged 60-69 years with renal cell carcinoma. This specimen consisted of blood, obtained from a patient whose treatment included radiotherapy and nephrectomy.

CDR3 amino acids: CATSRDRVTGFAGELFF. CDR3 in DNA: TGTGCCACCAGCAGAGATCGGGTGACAGGGTTTGCCGGGGAGCTGTTTTTT. The J gene is TRBJ2-2, the V gene TRBV15; 7 bases align to TRBD1. CDR1 LNHNV and CDR2 YYDKDF come from the germline V gene (reference sequence). The ends lost 0 bases at V and 6 bases at J; junction bases unmatched: 10. CDR3 length: 17 residues.